These 32 T cell receptor beta chains were sequenced from one sample in a study of T cells after yellow fever vaccination. In TCRdb, the 5' RACE reads were re-called with MiXCR into one record per CDR3 protein. The table records some 400,000 distinct CDR3 sequences, 15% to 20% of them present only once. The sample was PBMCs, taken before the yellow fever booster vaccination. The receptors originated from a man younger than 30 who received the YFV17D yellow fever vaccine.

J is TRBJ2-1 and V is TRBV5-1; D gene ambiguous. This CDR3 has 11 amino acids. Trimming removed 0 bases from V and 14 bases from J, with 9 bases in between. Germline CDR1 reads SGHRS; CDR2 reads YFSETQ. The CDR3 DNA is TGCGCCAGCAGCTTGGAATCCTTGGAGTTCTTC. This translates into CASSLESLEFF.

The CDR3 coding sequence is TGTGCCAGCAGCCCAGAAGCTAGCGGACAAGAGACCCAGTACTTC. Protein product: CASSPEASGQETQYF. The chain has TRBV7-9 and TRBJ2-5; 7 nucleotides agree with TRBD2. The CDR3 is made up of 15 amino acids. CDR1 is SEHNR, CDR2 FQNEAQ, per germline (reference sequence). Trimming cost V 5 bases and J 2 bases; bases outside gene matches: 8. The full variable domain, rest sourced from reference TRBV7-9 and TRBJ2-5, is DTGVSQNPRHKITKRGQNVTFRCDPISEHNRLYWYRQTLGQGPEFLTYFQNEAQLEKSRLLSDRFSAERPKGSFSTLEIQRTEQGDSAMYLCASSPEASGQETQYFGPGTRLLVL.

This clonotype was seen only a few times. The rearrangement links TRBV15 to TRBJ2-2; D is uncertain. The germline V gene has CDR1 LNHNV and CDR2 YYDKDF (reference sequence). Trimming removed 5 bases at V and 3 bases at J, with 13 bases between. The CDR3 runs to 15 residues. This CDR3 is CATSPWGRDTGELFF. CDR3 DNA: TGTGCCACCAGCCCTTGGGGAAGGGACACCGGGGAGCTGTTTTTT.

J is TRBJ1-1 and V is TRBV29-1, with 7 bases matching TRBD1. In germline, CDR1 is SQVTM, CDR2 ANQGSEA. The CDR3 loop spans 12 amino acids. After removal of 7 bases from V and 5 bases from J, the junction contained 7 bases not matched to a gene. The CDR3 coding sequence is TGCAGCGCAGACAGGGCATGGACTGAAGCTTTCTTT. Translated: CSADRAWTEAFF.

This clonotype has just a few counts. The chain joins TRBV18 to TRBJ1-2; TRBD1 might be the D (5 bases). The CDR3 spans 15 residues. CDR1 and CDR2 from the germline V gene are KGHSH and LQKENI. V lost 6 bases, J lost 3 bases, and 17 bases lay in between. The CDR3 sequence: CASSSDSFRDYGYTF. DNA of the CDR3: TGTGCCAGCTCGTCCGACAGTTTCCGTGACTATGGCTACACCTTC.

V gene TRBV18 combines with J gene TRBJ1-2; D is ambiguous. V lost 0 bases, J lost 3 bases, and 11 bases lay in between. The germline CDR1 and CDR2 sequences are KGHSH and LQKENI. This CDR3 has 15 amino acids. CDR3 region: CASSPPGGEYYGYTF. The CDR3, as DNA: TGTGCCAGCTCACCACCGGGAGGAGAGTACTATGGCTACACCTTC.

The rearrangement links TRBV12-3 or TRBV12-4 to TRBJ2-2; no firm D call. The CDR3 spans 14 residues. Deletions cut 6 bases from V and 6 bases from J, with 14 bases between. CDR3 nucleotide sequence: TGTGCCAGCAGCGGCCAGCATGGTTCCGGGGAGCTGTTTTTT. Its translation: CASSGQHGSGELFF.

The sample holds a few counts of this clonotype. The rearrangement links TRBV4-2 to TRBJ2-1, with D perhaps given as TRBD1 or TRBD2 (6 bases each). Germline CDR1 reads LGHNA; CDR2 reads YNFKEQ. CDR3 length equals 16 residues. The V and J ends lost 0 bases and 10 bases respectively, with 19 bases between them. The CDR3 coding sequence is TGTGCCAGCAGCCAAGACGTGACTAGGGGGTTTGTAGAGCAGTTCTTC. The encoded protein is CASSQDVTRGFVEQFF.

In this sample, this clonotype turned up a few times. The chain employs TRBV25-1 and TRBJ2-3; possibly TRBD2 for D (6 bases). Germline V gene lookup returns CDR1 MGHDK and CDR2 SYGVNS. The V and J ends lost 2 bases and 2 bases respectively, with 11 bases between them. The CDR3 has 15 amino acids. Here the CDR3 DNA reads TGTGCCAGCAGTGAAACGGGCGGGGTCACAGATACGCAGTATTTT. Translation gives CASSETGGVTDTQYF. Full variable domain (remainder filled in from reference TRBV25-1 and TRBJ2-3): EADIYQTPRYLVIGTGKKITLECSQTMGHDKMYWYQQDPGMELHLIHYSYGVNSTEKGDLSSESTVSRIRTEHFPLTLESARPSHTSQYLCASSETGGVTDTQYFGPGTRLTVL.

This chain uses TRBV12-3 or TRBV12-4 with TRBJ2-3; maybe TRBD2 (6 bases). Trimming shortened V by 5 bases and J by 0 bases, and 15 bases separated the two germline ends. The CDR3 runs to 16 residues. The CDR3 region has the DNA TGTGCCAGCAGTCGGCCAGGGAGGTCTAGCACAGATACGCAGTATTTT. It specifies CASSRPGRSSTDTQYF.

This chain uses TRBV7-2 with TRBJ1-1, with 8 bases aligning to TRBD1. V shed 3 bases, J shed 5 bases, and the junction held 5 bases outside the gene matches. CDR1 and CDR2 (germline): SGHTA, FQGNSA. The CDR3 sequence is 14 residues long. CDR3 loop: CASSFWTGKTEAFF. The CDR3 bases are TGTGCCAGCAGCTTTTGGACAGGGAAAACTGAAGCTTTCTTT.

This clonotype was counted between two and nine times. V gene TRBV4-3 combines with J gene TRBJ1-1; D uncertain. V gave up 4 bases and J gave up 0 bases, with 12 bases separating them. This CDR3 has 15 residues. Germline V gene data show CDR1 as LGHNA and CDR2 as YSLEER. DNA of the CDR3: TGCGCCAGCAGCCCCCGGCTGGCCATGAACACTGAAGCTTTCTTT. This codes for CASSPRLAMNTEAFF.

This clonotype came up a few times. The V gene is TRBV27, the J gene TRBJ2-7, with 10 nucleotides matching TRBD2. The CDR3 has 15 amino acids. Germline values: CDR1 MNHEY, CDR2 SMNVEV (reference sequence). V lost 5 bases and J lost 4; bases outside the gene matches: 8. DNA of the CDR3: TGTGCCAGCAGTACCAGCGGGGGGGCCGGGTACGAGCAGTACTTC. This sequence encodes CASSTSGGAGYEQYF.

The rearrangement links TRBV9 to TRBJ2-3; D possibly matches TRBD1 or TRBD2 (5 bases each). Germline-derived CDR1 and CDR2 are SGDLS and YYNGEE. Trimming removed 5 bases from V and 2 bases from J, with 9 bases in between. This CDR3 is 13 amino acids long. As DNA, the CDR3 is TGTGCCAGCAGAGGGACGGCCACAGATACGCAGTATTTT. It yields the protein CASRGTATDTQYF.

This chain links TRBV6-5 with TRBJ2-3; tentatively, D is TRBD2 (7 bases). Trimming left V 8 bases short and J 2 bases short, with 17 bases between. The CDR3 runs 15 residues. Germline CDR1 MNHEY, CDR2 SVGAGI. CDR3 coding DNA: TGTGCCAGCTCTAGGGGGGGGGCAGACACAGATACGCAGTATTTT. Its protein is CASSRGGADTDTQYF.

The V and J genes are TRBV28 and TRBJ1-2; the D is unclear. V was pared by 4 bases and J by 4 bases, with 7 bases between. The V gene's germline CDR1 is MDHEN and CDR2 SYDVKM. CDR3 length: 12 amino acids. This CDR3 is CASSWVAYGYTF. The CDR3 region has the DNA TGTGCCAGCAGTTGGGTCGCCTATGGCTACACCTTC.

The genes are TRBV20-1 and TRBJ2-1; 8 bases line up with TRBD1. The CDR3 consists of 16 residues. V shed 3 bases and J 4 bases; nucleotides not matched to a gene: 11. Germline V gene data show CDR1 as DFQATT and CDR2 as SNEGSKA (reference sequence). CDR3 sequence (DNA): TGCAGTGCTAGCGGGACAGGAAGTGGGACGTACAATGAGCAGTTCTTC. Amino acid sequence: CSASGTGSGTYNEQFF.

The V call is TRBV7-2, the J call TRBJ1-1, with D hard to call. CDR3 length equals 13 residues. Trimming shortened V by 0 bases and J by 7 bases, and 9 bases separated the two germline ends. The germline V gene has CDR1 SGHTA and CDR2 FQGNSA. The CDR3 region is CASSLAEGGEAFF. The DNA of the CDR3 is TGTGCCAGCAGCTTAGCCGAGGGAGGTGAAGCTTTCTTT.

The chain has TRBV21-1 and TRBJ1-1; the DNA was not used to check the table's D call, TRBD1. TRBV21-1 is assigned pseudogene status. The CDR3 extends over 20 amino acids. CDR3 residues: CASSKGAGGQAGSIRTEAFF. Written as DNA, the CDR3 is TGTGCCAGCAGCAAAGGGGCTGGGGGACAGGCGGGAAGTATCCGCACTGAAGCTTTCTTT.

The gene calls are TRBV4-2 and TRBJ2-7; TRBD2 might be the D (5 bases). Per germline, CDR1 LGHNA and CDR2 YNFKEQ. V was shortened by 0 bases and J by 7 bases, with 13 bases between the two germline ends. There are 14 residues in the CDR3. The CDR3 is CASSQDGGSGEQYF. In DNA form, the CDR3 reads TGTGCCAGCAGCCAAGATGGAGGTTCTGGTGAGCAGTACTTC.

The table lists this clonotype with a few counts. The rearrangement uses TRBV9 and TRBJ2-2; D is unresolved. The germline V gene has CDR1 SGDLS and CDR2 YYNGEE. This CDR3 has 14 residues. Trimming left V 2 bases short and J 0 bases short, with 5 bases between. In DNA, the CDR3 is TGTGCCAGCAGCGTCGAATCGAACACCGGGGAGCTGTTTTTT. This encodes CASSVESNTGELFF.

This chain links TRBV6-2 or TRBV6-3 with TRBJ1-2; unclear D gene. This CDR3 has 14 residues. Between the trimmed V and J ends, which lost 2 bases and 8 bases, there was a span of 15 bases. Germline CDR1 and CDR2: MNHEY and SVGEGT. CDR3 loop: CASSYAVASRGYTF. The CDR3 nucleotides are TGTGCCAGCAGTTACGCGGTCGCCTCGAGGGGCTACACCTTC.

This clonotype was counted at least ten times. The chain joins TRBV6-7 to TRBJ1-6; D gene ambiguous. TRBV6-7 is an ORF, with its function uncertain. The CDR3 spans 11 residues. V was shortened by 1 base and J by 17 bases, with 9 bases between the two germline ends. CDR3 in amino acids: CASSYWHEIHF. The DNA for the CDR3 is TGTGCCAGCAGTTACTGGCATGAAATCCACTTT.

A few counts support this clonotype. The chain combines TRBV7-6 with TRBJ2-3; D is perhaps TRBD2 (5 bases). Germline CDR1 reads SGHVS; CDR2 reads FNYEAQ. V was cut by 2 bases and J by 6 bases, with 18 bases left in between. This CDR3 has 16 amino acids. For the CDR3, the DNA is TGTGCCAGCAGCTTAACCCTTTATGGACGAGGGGATACGCAGTATTTT. It codes for CASSLTLYGRGDTQYF.

The chain links TRBV6-5 to TRBJ2-5; a possible D gene is TRBD2 (5 bases). CDR1 and CDR2 (germline): MNHEY, SVGAGI. Trimming removed 5 bases at V and 3 bases at J, with 19 bases between. This CDR3 comprises 16 residues. CDR3 coding DNA: TGTGCCAGCAGTACCGAAACATACTACGGGAAAGAGACCCAGTACTTC. Protein sequence: CASSTETYYGKETQYF.

The chain combines TRBV12-3 or TRBV12-4 with TRBJ1-2, with D possibly matching TRBD1 (5 bases). V shed 5 bases and J shed 4 bases, with 11 bases lying between them. The CDR3 is made up of 13 amino acids. The CDR3, as DNA: TGTGCCAGCAGTGGCGACAGTTTCTATGGCTACACCTTC. Its translation: CASSGDSFYGYTF.

This clonotype was counted only a few times. The rearrangement links TRBV7-2 to TRBJ1-2; possibly TRBD1 for D (5 bases). Per germline, CDR1 SGHTA and CDR2 FQGNSA. V lost 5 bases, J lost 7 bases, and 11 bases lay in between. CDR3 length: 12 residues. The CDR3, as DNA: TGTGCCAGCAGCACGGGACGGCTTGGCTACACCTTC. Translation gives CASSTGRLGYTF.

A few counts support this clonotype. J is TRBJ2-3 and V is TRBV7-9, with 7 positions matching TRBD1. Germline V gene data show CDR1 as SEHNR and CDR2 as FQNEAQ (reference sequence). The J segment lost 4 bases and the V segment lost 5 bases, leaving 6 bases of the junction unmatched. This CDR3 is built from 14 residues. The CDR3 protein is CASSPWTGADTQYF. CDR3 sequence (DNA): TGTGCCAGCAGCCCCTGGACAGGTGCAGATACGCAGTATTTT. The full variable domain, in which reference TRBV7-9 and TRBJ2-3 provide the parts outside the CDR3, is DTGVSQNPRHKITKRGQNVTFRCDPISEHNRLYWYRQTLGQGPEFLTYFQNEAQLEKSRLLSDRFSAERPKGSFSTLEIQRTEQGDSAMYLCASSPWTGADTQYFGPGTRLTVL.

The chain joins TRBV24-1 to TRBJ2-3, with TRBD2 matching 8 bases. The CDR3 is 16 amino acids. The germline gives CDR1 KGHDR, CDR2 SFDVKD. Unmatched junction bases numbered 4, after V lost 0 bases and J lost 3 bases. The CDR3 region has the DNA TGTGCCACCAGTGATTTGCAGCGGGAGAGGACAGATACGCAGTATTTT. This codes for CATSDLQRERTDTQYF.

V usage is TRBV18 and J usage is TRBJ1-6; D not certain. Trimming shortened V by 6 bases and J by 2 bases, and 11 bases separated the two germline ends. The CDR3 covers 15 residues. Per the germline V gene, CDR1 is KGHSH and CDR2 is LQKENI. CDR3 DNA sequence: TGTGCCAGCTCGCCTCAGGACGCCTATAATTCACCCCTCCACTTT. It codes for CASSPQDAYNSPLHF.

The gene calls are TRBV5-1 and TRBJ2-5; D unclear. The V gene lost 0 bases and the J gene lost 3 bases, with 9 bases spanning the gap. Germline V gives CDR1 SGHRS, CDR2 YFSETQ. The CDR3 runs 14 residues. The CDR3 loop reads CASSLVWGKETQYF. For the CDR3, the DNA is TGCGCCAGCAGCTTGGTTTGGGGAAAAGAGACCCAGTACTTC.

The chain is built from TRBV6-1 and TRBJ2-2; D remains unclear. V was trimmed by 5 bases and J by 3 bases, leaving 13 bases between them. Germline V gene sequence: CDR1 MNHNS, CDR2 SASEGT. CDR3 length: 15 amino acids. The CDR3 loop reads CASSFPVTHTGELFF. DNA for the CDR3: TGTGCCAGCAGTTTCCCCGTGACTCACACCGGGGAGCTGTTTTTT.